A single T cell receptor (beta chain) is shown here with its context. This CDR3 region has 14 residues. Germline lookup yields CDR1 SGHRS and CDR2 YFSETQ. V was trimmed by 5 bases and J by 0 bases, leaving 9 bases between them. This entry comes from a study of blood T cell repertoires in COVID-19. Assay: immunoSEQ multiplex PCR; the TCRdb copy retains only in-frame clones and omits some. The sample contains approximately 190,000 clones, roughly 87% of which appear only once. The receptor comes from a man in his 60s with active or convalescent COVID-19. Sequencing was done on a sample of peripheral blood. The rearrangement links TRBV5-1 to TRBJ1-5; tentatively, D is TRBD1 (6 bases). As DNA, the CDR3 is TGCGCCAGCAGTTCAGGGGTTAGCAATCAGCCCCAGCATTTT. Translation gives CASSSGVSNQPQHF. The variable domain in full, with the rest retrieved from reference TRBV5-1 and TRBJ1-5, is KAGVTQTPRYLIKTRGQQVTLSCSPISGHRSVSWYQQTPGQGLQFLFEYFSETQRNKGNFPGRFSGRQFSNSRSEMNVSTLELGDSALYLCASSSGVSNQPQHFGDGTRLSIL.